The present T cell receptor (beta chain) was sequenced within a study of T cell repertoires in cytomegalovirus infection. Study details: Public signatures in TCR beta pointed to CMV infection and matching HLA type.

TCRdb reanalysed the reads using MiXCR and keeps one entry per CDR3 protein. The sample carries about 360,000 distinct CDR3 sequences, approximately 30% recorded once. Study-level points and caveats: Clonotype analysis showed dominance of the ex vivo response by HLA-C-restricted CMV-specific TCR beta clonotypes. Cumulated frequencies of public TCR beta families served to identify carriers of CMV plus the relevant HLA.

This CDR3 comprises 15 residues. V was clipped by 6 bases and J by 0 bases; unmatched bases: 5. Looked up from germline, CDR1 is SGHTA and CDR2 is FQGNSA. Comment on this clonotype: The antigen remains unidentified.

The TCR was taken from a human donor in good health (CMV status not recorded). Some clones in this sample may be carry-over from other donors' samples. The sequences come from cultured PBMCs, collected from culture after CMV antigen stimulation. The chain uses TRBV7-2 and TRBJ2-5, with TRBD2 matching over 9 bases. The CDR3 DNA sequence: TGTGCCAGCAGTCTTAGCGGGAGATACCAAGAGACCCAGTACTTC. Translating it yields CASSLSGRYQETQYF.